These 4 T cell receptor beta chains originate from one sample sequenced in a study of blood T cell repertoires in COVID-19. The table came from immunoSEQ multiplex PCR; TCRdb's copy has only in-frame clones and leaves some out. The data contain 140,000 to 150,000 clones, 88% of them singletons. Sequenced material: peripheral blood. These receptors came from a human donor in a cohort sampled during active COVID-19.

This clone was seen only once. V and J are TRBV20-1 and TRBJ2-7; D gene unclear. The V gene lost 6 bases and the J gene lost 3 bases, with 9 bases spanning the gap. The CDR3 loop spans 11 amino acids. Germline-derived CDR1 and CDR2 are DFQATT and SNEGSKA (reference sequence). The CDR3 DNA follows: TGCAGTGCGAGACCAGTCTACGAGCAGTACTTC. Protein: CSARPVYEQYF.

The chain joins TRBV9 to TRBJ2-5; 12 bases fit TRBD2. V lost 0 bases to trimming and J lost 3 bases; unmatched junction nucleotides: 12. Germline V lookup: CDR1 SGDLS, CDR2 YYNGEE. The CDR3 loop spans 19 amino acids. This CDR3 is CASSVVRLAGALLKETQYF. In DNA form, the CDR3 reads TGTGCCAGCAGCGTAGTACGACTAGCGGGGGCCCTGTTGAAAGAGACCCAGTACTTC.

This clone is termed medium-sized. Written as DNA, the CDR3 is TGTGCCAGCAGCATCAGGACAGCCGCGAACACCGGGGAGCTGTTTTTT. It translates to CASSIRTAANTGELFF. The chain uses TRBV13 and TRBJ2-2, with D possibly TRBD1 on 6 matching bases. Germline loops: CDR1 PRHDT, CDR2 FYEKMQ (reference sequence). V lost 5 bases to trimming and J lost 0 bases, with 13 bases between them. CDR3 length equals 16 residues.

The chain couples TRBV10-3 to TRBJ2-7, with D possibly TRBD1 on 5 matching bases. Per germline, CDR1 ENHRY and CDR2 SYGVKD. This CDR3 has 13 residues. V gave up 5 bases and J gave up 3 bases, with 11 bases separating them. CDR3 region: CAISKDSNYEQYF. The CDR3 DNA reads TGTGCCATCAGTAAAGACAGCAACTACGAGCAGTACTTC.